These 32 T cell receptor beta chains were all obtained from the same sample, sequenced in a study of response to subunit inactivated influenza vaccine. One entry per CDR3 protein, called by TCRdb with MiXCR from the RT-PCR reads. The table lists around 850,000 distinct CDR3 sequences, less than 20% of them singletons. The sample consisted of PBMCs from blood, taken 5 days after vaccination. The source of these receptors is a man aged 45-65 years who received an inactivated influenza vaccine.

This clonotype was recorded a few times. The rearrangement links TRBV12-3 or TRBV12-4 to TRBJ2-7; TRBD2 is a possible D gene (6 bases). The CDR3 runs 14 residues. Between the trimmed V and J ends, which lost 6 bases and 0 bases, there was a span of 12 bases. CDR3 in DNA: TGTGCCAGCAGAAACTGGGACTTCTCCTACGAGCAGTACTTC. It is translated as CASRNWDFSYEQYF.

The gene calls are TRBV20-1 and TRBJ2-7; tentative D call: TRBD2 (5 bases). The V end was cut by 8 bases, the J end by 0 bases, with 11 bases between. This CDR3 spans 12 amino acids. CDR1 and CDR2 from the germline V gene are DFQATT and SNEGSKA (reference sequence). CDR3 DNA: TGCAGTTTGGTGGGGAGCTCCTACGAGCAGTACTTC. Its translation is CSLVGSSYEQYF.

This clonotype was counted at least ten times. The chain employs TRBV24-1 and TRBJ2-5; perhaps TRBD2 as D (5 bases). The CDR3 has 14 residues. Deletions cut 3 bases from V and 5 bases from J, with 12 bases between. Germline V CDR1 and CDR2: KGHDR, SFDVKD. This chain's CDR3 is CATSDRGPGETQYF. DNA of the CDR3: TGTGCCACCAGTGATCGTGGCCCGGGGGAGACCCAGTACTTC.

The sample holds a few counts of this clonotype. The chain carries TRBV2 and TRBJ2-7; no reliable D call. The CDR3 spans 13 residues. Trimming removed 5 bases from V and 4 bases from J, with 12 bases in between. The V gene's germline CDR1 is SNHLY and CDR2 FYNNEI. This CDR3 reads CASSHGQDYEQYF. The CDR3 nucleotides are TGTGCCAGCAGTCACGGGCAGGATTACGAGCAGTACTTC.

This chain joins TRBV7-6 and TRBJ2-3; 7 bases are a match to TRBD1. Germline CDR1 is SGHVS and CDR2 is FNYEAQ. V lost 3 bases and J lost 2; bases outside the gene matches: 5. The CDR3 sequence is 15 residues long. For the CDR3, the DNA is TGTGCCAGCAGCTTGACAGGGCTCAACACAGATACGCAGTATTTT. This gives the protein CASSLTGLNTDTQYF.

The CDR3 sequence is CASSVRQKGYNEQFF. CDR3 DNA: TGTGCCAGCAGCGTCCGACAGAAAGGTTACAATGAGCAGTTCTTC. The rearrangement uses TRBV9 and TRBJ2-1; perhaps TRBD1 as D (5 bases). This CDR3 has 15 residues. The ends were cut back, 2 bases at V and 4 bases at J, with 13 bases in the middle. The germline V gene has CDR1 SGDLS and CDR2 YYNGEE.

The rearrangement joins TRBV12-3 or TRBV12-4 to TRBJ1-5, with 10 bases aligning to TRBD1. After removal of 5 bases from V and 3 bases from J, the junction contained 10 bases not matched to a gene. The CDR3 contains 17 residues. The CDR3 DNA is TGTGCCAGCAGTCTAGACTGGACAGGGGGTTTCAATCAGCCCCAGCATTTT. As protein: CASSLDWTGGFNQPQHF.

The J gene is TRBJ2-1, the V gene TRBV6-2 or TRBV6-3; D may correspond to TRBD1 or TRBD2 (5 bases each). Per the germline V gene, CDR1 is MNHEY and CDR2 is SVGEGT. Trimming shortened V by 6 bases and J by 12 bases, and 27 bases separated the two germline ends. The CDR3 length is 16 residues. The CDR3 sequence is CASSIFGGVYIGRQFF. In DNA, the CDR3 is TGTGCCAGCAGCATATTTGGGGGAGTCTACATTGGAAGGCAGTTCTTC.

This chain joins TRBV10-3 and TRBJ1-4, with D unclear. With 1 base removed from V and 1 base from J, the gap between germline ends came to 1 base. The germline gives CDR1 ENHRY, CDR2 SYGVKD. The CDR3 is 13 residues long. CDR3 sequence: CAISELTNEKLFF. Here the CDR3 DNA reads TGTGCCATCAGTGAGTTAACTAATGAAAAACTGTTTTTT.

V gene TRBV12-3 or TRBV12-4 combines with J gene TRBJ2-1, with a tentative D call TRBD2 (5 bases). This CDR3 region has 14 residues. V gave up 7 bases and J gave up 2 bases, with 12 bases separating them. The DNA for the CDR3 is TGTGCCAGCAATACTCGGGGAGCCTACAATGAGCAGTTCTTC. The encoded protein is CASNTRGAYNEQFF.

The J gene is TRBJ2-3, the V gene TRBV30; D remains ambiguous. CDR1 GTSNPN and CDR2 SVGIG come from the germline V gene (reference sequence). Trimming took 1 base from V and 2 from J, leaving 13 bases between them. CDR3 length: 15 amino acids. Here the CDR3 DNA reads TGTGCCTGGAGTGCGCTGGGATCCTCCACAGATACGCAGTATTTT. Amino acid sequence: CAWSALGSSTDTQYF.

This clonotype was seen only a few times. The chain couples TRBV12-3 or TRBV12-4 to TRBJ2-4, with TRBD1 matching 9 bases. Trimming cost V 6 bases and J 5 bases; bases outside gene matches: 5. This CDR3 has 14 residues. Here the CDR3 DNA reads TGTGCCAGCAGCAGGACAGGGGTCGAAAACATTCAGTACTTC. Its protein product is CASSRTGVENIQYF.

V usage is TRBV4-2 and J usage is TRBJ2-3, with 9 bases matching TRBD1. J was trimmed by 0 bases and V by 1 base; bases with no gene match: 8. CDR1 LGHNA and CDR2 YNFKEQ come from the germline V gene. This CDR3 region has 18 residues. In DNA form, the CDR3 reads TGTGCCAGCAGCCAAGGACAGGGGGGATCCACTAGCACAGATACGCAGTATTTT. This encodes CASSQGQGGSTSTDTQYF.

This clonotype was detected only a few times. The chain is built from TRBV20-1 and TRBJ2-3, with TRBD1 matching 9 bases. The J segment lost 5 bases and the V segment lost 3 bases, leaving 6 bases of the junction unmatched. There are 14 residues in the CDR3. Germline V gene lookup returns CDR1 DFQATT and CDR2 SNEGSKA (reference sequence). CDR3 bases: TGCAGTGCTAGTGGGGGACAGGGTAGAGATACGCAGTATTTT. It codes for CSASGGQGRDTQYF.

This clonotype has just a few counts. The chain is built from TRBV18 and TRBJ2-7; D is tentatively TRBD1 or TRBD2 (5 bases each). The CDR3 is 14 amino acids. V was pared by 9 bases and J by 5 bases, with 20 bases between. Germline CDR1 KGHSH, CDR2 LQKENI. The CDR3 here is CASSPGRPPDEQYF. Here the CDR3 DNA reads TGTGCCAGTTCTCCGGGACGGCCACCTGACGAGCAGTACTTC.

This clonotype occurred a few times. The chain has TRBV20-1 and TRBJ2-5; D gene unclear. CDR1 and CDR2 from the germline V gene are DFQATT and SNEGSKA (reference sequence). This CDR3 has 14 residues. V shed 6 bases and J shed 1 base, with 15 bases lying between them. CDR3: CSALKTESQETQYF. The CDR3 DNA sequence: TGCAGTGCACTCAAAACAGAATCCCAAGAGACCCAGTACTTC.

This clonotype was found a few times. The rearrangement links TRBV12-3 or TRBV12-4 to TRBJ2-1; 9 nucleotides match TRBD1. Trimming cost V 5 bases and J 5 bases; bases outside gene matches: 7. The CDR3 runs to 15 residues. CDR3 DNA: TGTGCCAGCAGTATCCCCGGGACAGGGAACAATGAGCAGTTCTTC. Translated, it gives CASSIPGTGNNEQFF.

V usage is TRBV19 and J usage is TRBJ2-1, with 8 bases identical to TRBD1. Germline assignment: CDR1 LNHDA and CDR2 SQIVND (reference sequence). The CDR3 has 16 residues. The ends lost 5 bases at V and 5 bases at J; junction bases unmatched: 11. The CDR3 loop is CASSELAVGQDNEQFF. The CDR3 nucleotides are TGTGCCAGTAGTGAGCTGGCGGTGGGACAGGACAATGAGCAGTTCTTC. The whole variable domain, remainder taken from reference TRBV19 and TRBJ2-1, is DGGITQSPKYLFRKEGQNVTLSCEQNLNHDAMYWYRQDPGQGLRLIYYSQIVNDFQKGDIAEGYSVSREKKESFPLTVTSAQKNPTAFYLCASSELAVGQDNEQFFGPGTRLTVL.

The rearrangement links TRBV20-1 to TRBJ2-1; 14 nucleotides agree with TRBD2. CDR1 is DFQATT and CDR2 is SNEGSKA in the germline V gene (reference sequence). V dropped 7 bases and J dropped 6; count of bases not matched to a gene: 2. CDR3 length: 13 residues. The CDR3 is CSGLAGGPNEQFF. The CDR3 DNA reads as TGCAGTGGACTAGCGGGAGGGCCCAATGAGCAGTTCTTC.

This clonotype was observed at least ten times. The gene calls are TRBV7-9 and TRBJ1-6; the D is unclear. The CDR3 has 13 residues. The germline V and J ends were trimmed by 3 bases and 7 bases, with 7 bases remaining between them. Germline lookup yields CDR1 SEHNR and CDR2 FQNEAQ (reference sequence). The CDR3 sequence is CASSLGYNSPLHF. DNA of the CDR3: TGTGCCAGCAGCTTGGGTTACAATTCACCCCTCCACTTT.

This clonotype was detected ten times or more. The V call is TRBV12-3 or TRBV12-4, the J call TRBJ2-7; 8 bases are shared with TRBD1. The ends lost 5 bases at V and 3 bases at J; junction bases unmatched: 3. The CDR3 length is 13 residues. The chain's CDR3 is CASSRTGNYEQYF. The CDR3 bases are TGTGCCAGCAGTAGGACAGGGAACTACGAGCAGTACTTC.

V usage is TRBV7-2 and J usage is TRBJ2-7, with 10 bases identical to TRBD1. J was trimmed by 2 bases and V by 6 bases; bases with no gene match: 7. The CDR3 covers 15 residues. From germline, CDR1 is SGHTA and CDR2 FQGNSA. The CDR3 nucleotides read TGTGCCAGCAGTTCTTGGGACAGGGGCACCTACGAGCAGTACTTC. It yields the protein CASSSWDRGTYEQYF.

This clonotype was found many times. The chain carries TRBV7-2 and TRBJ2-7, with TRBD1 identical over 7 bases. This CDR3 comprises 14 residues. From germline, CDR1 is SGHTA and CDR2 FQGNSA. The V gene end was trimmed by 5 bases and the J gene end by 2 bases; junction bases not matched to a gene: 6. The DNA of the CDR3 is TGTGCCAGCAGCCCCCGACAGGGAACCTACGAGCAGTACTTC. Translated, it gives CASSPRQGTYEQYF.

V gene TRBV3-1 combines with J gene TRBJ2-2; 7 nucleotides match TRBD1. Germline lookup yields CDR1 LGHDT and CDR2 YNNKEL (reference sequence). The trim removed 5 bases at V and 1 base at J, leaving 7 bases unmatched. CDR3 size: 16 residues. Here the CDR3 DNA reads TGTGCCAGCAGCTCCGACAGGGAAGAGAACACCGGGGAGCTGTTTTTT. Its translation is CASSSDREENTGELFF. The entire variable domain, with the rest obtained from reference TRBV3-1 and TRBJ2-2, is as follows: DTAVSQTPKYLVTQMGNDKSIKCEQNLGHDTMYWYKQDSKKFLKIMFSYNNKELIINETVPNRFSPKSPDKAHLNLHINSLELGDSAVYFCASSSDREENTGELFFGEGSRLTVL.

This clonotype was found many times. The CDR3 here is CASSYSINSGSYEQYF. CDR3 nucleotides: TGTGCCAGCAGTTACTCGATAAATAGCGGGAGTTACGAGCAGTACTTC. This chain links TRBV6-5 with TRBJ2-7; 9 bases fit TRBD2. The V segment lost 0 bases and the J segment 4 bases; nucleotides outside the gene matches: 7. Germline V CDR1 and CDR2: MNHEY, SVGAGI. The CDR3 contains 16 residues.

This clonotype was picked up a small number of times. CDR3 nucleotides: TGCGCCAGCAGCAAACAGGGGTTCCAAGAGACCCAGTACTTC. Translated: CASSKQGFQETQYF. This chain uses TRBV5-1 with TRBJ2-5; TRBD1 matches at 7 bases. There are 14 residues in the CDR3. CDR1 is SGHRS, CDR2 YFSETQ, per germline. The V gene end was trimmed by 4 bases and the J gene end by 1 base; junction bases not matched to a gene: 4.

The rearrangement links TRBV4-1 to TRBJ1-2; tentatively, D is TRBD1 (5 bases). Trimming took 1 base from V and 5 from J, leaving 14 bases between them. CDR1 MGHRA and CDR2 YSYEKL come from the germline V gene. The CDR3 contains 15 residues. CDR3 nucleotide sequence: TGCGCCAGCAGCCAAGTCACCGGAGGGGAGTATGGCTACACCTTC. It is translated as CASSQVTGGEYGYTF.

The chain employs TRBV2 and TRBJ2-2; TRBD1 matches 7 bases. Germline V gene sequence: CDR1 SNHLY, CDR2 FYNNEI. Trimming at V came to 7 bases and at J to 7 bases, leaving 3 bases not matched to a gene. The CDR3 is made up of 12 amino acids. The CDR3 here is CASKGGHGELFF. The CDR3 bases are TGTGCCAGCAAAGGGGGCCACGGGGAGCTGTTTTTT. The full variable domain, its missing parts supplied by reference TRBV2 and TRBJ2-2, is EPEVTQTPSHQVTQMGQEVILRCVPISNHLYFYWYRQILGQKVEFLVSFYNNEISEKSEIFDDQFSVERPDGSNFTLKIRSTKLEDSAMYFCASKGGHGELFFGEGSRLTVL.

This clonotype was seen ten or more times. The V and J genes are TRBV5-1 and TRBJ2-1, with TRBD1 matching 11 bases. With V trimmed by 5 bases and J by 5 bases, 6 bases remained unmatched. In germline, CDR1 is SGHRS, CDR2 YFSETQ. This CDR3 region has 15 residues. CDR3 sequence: CASRERTGGNNEQFF. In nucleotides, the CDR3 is TGCGCCAGCAGGGAAAGGACAGGGGGCAACAATGAGCAGTTCTTC.

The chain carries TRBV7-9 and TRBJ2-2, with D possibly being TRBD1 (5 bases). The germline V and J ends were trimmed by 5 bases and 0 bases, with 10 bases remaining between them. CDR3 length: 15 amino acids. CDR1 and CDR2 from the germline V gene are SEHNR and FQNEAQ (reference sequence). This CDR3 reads CASSPTVANTGELFF. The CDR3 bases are TGTGCCAGCAGCCCGACAGTAGCGAACACCGGGGAGCTGTTTTTT.

The CDR3 region is CAWRGLAYEQYF. CDR3 in DNA: TGTGCCTGGAGGGGATTAGCCTACGAGCAGTACTTC. The V and J genes are TRBV30 and TRBJ2-7; D ambiguous. This CDR3 comprises 12 residues. Germline lookup yields CDR1 GTSNPN and CDR2 SVGIG (reference sequence). V shed 3 bases and J shed 2 bases, with 8 bases lying between them. Using reference TRBV30 and TRBJ2-7 for the parts outside the CDR3, the full variable domain is SQTIHQWPATLVQPVGSPLSLECTVEGTSNPNLYWYRQAAGRGLQLLFYSVGIGQISSEVPQNLSASRPQDRQFILSSKKLLLSDSGFYLCAWRGLAYEQYFGPGTRLTVT.

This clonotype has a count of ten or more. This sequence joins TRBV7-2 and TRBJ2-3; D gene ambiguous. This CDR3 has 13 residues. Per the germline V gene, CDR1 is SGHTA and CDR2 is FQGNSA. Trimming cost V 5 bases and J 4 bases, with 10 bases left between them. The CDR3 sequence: CASSLPSADTQYF. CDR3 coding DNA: TGTGCCAGCAGCCTCCCTTCTGCAGATACGCAGTATTTT.